Following are 12 T cell receptor beta chains from one sample sequenced in a study of OX40 agonist ivuxolimab in advanced cancers. Generated by immunoSEQ multiplex PCR, the TCRdb table keeps only in-frame clones and is missing some. Of around 27,000 clones in the sample, 84% were seen once. Sample: CD4+ or CD8+ T cells sorted from blood, taken in a trial of the OX40 agonist ivuxolimab. The receptors were gathered from an adult with an advanced solid tumor such as melanoma, head and neck, liver or kidney cancer.

The gene calls are TRBV6-4 and TRBJ2-1, with 12 nucleotides matching TRBD2. The CDR3 sequence is 15 residues long. The germline V gene encodes CDR1 MRHNA and CDR2 SNTAGT. V lost 4 bases, J lost 8 bases, and 6 bases stayed unmatched. CDR3 nucleotides: TGTGCCAGCAGTGCGACTAGCGGGAGCCCACATGAGCAGTTCTTC. It yields the protein CASSATSGSPHEQFF.

About this clone itself: The same CDR3 also results from other DNA sequences found in this sample. The chain carries TRBV27 and TRBJ2-1; D is ambiguous. CDR1 is MNHEY and CDR2 is SMNVEV in the germline V gene (reference sequence). The CDR3 runs 12 residues. The V end was cut by 5 bases, the J end by 9 bases, with 11 bases between. The CDR3 protein is CASSPETAEQFF. CDR3 coding DNA: TGTGCCAGCAGTCCCGAAACTGCTGAGCAGTTCTTC.

This clone was seen once. V is TRBV2 and J is TRBJ1-1; D unresolved. From germline, CDR1 is SNHLY and CDR2 FYNNEI. The length of the CDR3 is 12 residues. V was shortened by 9 bases and J by 2 bases, with 10 bases between the two germline ends. The CDR3 DNA is TGTGCCAGTCACGACATAAACACTGAAGCTTTCTTT. As protein: CASHDINTEAFF.

The CDR3 spells CASPAGEDYEQYF. The CDR3 DNA reads as TGCGCCAGCCCCGCGGGGGAGGACTACGAGCAGTACTTC. The chain has TRBV5-1 and TRBJ2-7; 7 positions match TRBD2. Germline-derived CDR1 and CDR2 are SGHRS and YFSETQ. The V and J ends lost 7 bases and 3 bases, in that order; junction bases with no gene match: 7. The CDR3 has 13 residues.

This clone was counted between two and nine times. This chain joins TRBV13 and TRBJ2-3, with 7 bases identical to TRBD2. CDR1 and CDR2 (germline): PRHDT, FYEKMQ (reference sequence). The ends lost 5 bases at V and 0 bases at J; junction bases unmatched: 8. The CDR3 loop spans 16 amino acids. The CDR3, as DNA: TGTGCCAGCAGCCCCCTCACTAGCGCTAGCACAGATACGCAGTATTTT. Its translation: CASSPLTSASTDTQYF.

The CDR3 sequence: CASSLVGCGGYTF. The CDR3 region has the DNA TGTGCCAGCAGTTTGGTGGGATGCGGTGGCTACACCTTC. The chain is built from TRBV28 and TRBJ1-2; D ambiguous. CDR1 is MDHEN and CDR2 is SYDVKM in the germline V gene. The length of the CDR3 is 13 residues. V was shortened by 3 bases and J by 7 bases, with 12 bases between the two germline ends.

CDR3 sequence (DNA): TGTGCCATCAACATAGGGGACCGGGGGGAGCAGTACTTC. Its translation is CAINIGDRGEQYF. The chain has TRBV10-3 and TRBJ2-7; weak D call: TRBD2 (6 bases). Germline-derived CDR1 and CDR2 are ENHRY and SYGVKD. The CDR3 is made up of 13 amino acids. The V and J ends lost 7 bases and 7 bases respectively, with 17 bases between them.

V is TRBV11-1 and J is TRBJ2-7; a possible D gene is TRBD2 (6 bases). This CDR3 spans 16 amino acids. Germline V gene data show CDR1 as SGHAT and CDR2 as FQDESV (reference sequence). Deletions cut 1 base from V and 3 bases from J, with 16 bases between. CDR3 protein: CASSLVASEGGYEQYF. The CDR3 nucleotides are TGTGCCAGCAGCTTAGTGGCTTCTGAGGGAGGCTACGAGCAGTACTTC.

The chain combines TRBV6-4 with TRBJ2-2; perhaps TRBD1 as D (5 bases). V lost 6 bases and J lost 6, with 8 bases in between. CDR3 length: 12 amino acids. The germline gives CDR1 MRHNA, CDR2 SNTAGT. CDR3 region: CASRPGSGELFF. CDR3 DNA: TGTGCCAGCAGGCCAGGGTCCGGGGAGCTGTTTTTT.

This chain uses TRBV7-9 with TRBJ2-1, with 11 bases matching TRBD2. Per germline, CDR1 SEHNR and CDR2 FQNEAQ (reference sequence). V shed 5 bases and J 12 bases; nucleotides not matched to a gene: 12. This CDR3 has 15 amino acids. DNA for the CDR3: TGTGCCAGCAGCCCCGCGGGACTAGCGGTGGTTGGGCAGTTCTTC. Protein: CASSPAGLAVVGQFF. The entire variable domain, with the rest obtained from reference TRBV7-9 and TRBJ2-1, is as follows: DTGVSQNPRHKITKRGQNVTFRCDPISEHNRLYWYRQTLGQGPEFLTYFQNEAQLEKSRLLSDRFSAERPKGSFSTLEIQRTEQGDSAMYLCASSPAGLAVVGQFFGPGTRLTVL.

The rearrangement uses TRBV15 and TRBJ2-1; 7 nucleotides agree with TRBD2. Per germline, CDR1 LNHNV and CDR2 YYDKDF (reference sequence). V shed 2 bases, J shed 7 bases, and the junction held 8 bases outside the gene matches. This CDR3 has 15 residues. Here the CDR3 reads CATSRPTSVGNEQFF. CDR3 sequence (DNA): TGTGCCACCAGCAGACCAACTAGCGTCGGGAATGAGCAGTTCTTC. Filled out from reference TRBV15 and TRBJ2-1, the complete variable domain reads DAMVIQNPRYQVTQFGKPVTLSCSQTLNHNVMYWYQQKSSQAPKLLFHYYDKDFNNEADTPDNFQSRRPNTSFCFLDIRSPGLGDTAMYLCATSRPTSVGNEQFFGPGTRLTVL.

V usage is TRBV13 and J usage is TRBJ2-3; TRBD1 matches at 8 bases. V trimming: 3 bases; J trimming: 0 bases; junction bases outside the gene matches: 2. In germline, CDR1 is PRHDT, CDR2 FYEKMQ (reference sequence). The CDR3 loop spans 15 amino acids. The DNA for the CDR3 is TGTGCCAGCAGCTTGCAGGGGGCTAGCACAGATACGCAGTATTTT. This codes for CASSLQGASTDTQYF.